The 9 T cell receptor beta chains below come from one sample, sequenced in a study of T cells in tuberculosis. Assay used: immunoSEQ multiplex PCR; TCRdb lists only in-frame clones, some missing. The data show 35,000 to 45,000 clones, roughly 94% seen once. The sample's time point: new active TB diagnosis, blood taken before or within 7 days of starting treatment. The sample in question was PBMCs, obtained at tuberculosis diagnosis. The receptor source for this set is an adult with tuberculosis.

CDR3 nucleotide sequence: TGTGCCAGCAGCTTGGAGCGGGGGTGGGAGACCCAGTACTTC. It specifies CASSLERGWETQYF. The chain has TRBV5-6 and TRBJ2-5, with 8 bases lining up with TRBD2. The CDR3 is made up of 14 amino acids. Germline assignment: CDR1 SGHDT and CDR2 YYEEEE. Trimming cost V 0 bases and J 5 bases; bases outside gene matches: 3.

The chain has TRBV28 and TRBJ1-2; D is uncertain. The CDR3 runs to 14 residues. Germline CDR1 and CDR2: MDHEN and SYDVKM. V lost 3 bases and J 8 bases, leaving 16 bases between the germline ends. Here the CDR3 DNA reads TGTGCCAGCAGTTTTGGGCAGGCTCGAGTAGGCTACACCTTC. Translation: CASSFGQARVGYTF.

This clone was seen just once. The gene calls are TRBV9 and TRBJ1-1; no clear D gene. The V end lost 0 bases, the J end lost 5 bases, and 11 bases lay between the germline ends. The CDR3 has 14 amino acids. CDR1 and CDR2 (germline): SGDLS, YYNGEE. CDR3 region: CASSVALSGTEAFF. The CDR3 DNA is TGTGCCAGCAGCGTAGCTCTATCGGGTACTGAAGCTTTCTTT.

The chain recombines TRBV7-3 with TRBJ1-1, with D perhaps TRBD1 (5 bases). There are 14 residues in the CDR3. Trimming pared 2 bases from V and 4 bases from J, leaving 11 bases between. The germline V gene has CDR1 SGHTA and CDR2 FQGTGA. Written as DNA, the CDR3 is TGTGCCAGCAGCTTAGAAGGGGTGGGCACTGAAGCTTTCTTT. Its protein is CASSLEGVGTEAFF.

The chain links TRBV9 to TRBJ1-3, with 7 bases lining up with TRBD1. This CDR3 spans 16 amino acids. CDR1 is SGDLS, CDR2 YYNGEE, per germline. Losses at the gene ends were 0 bases for V and 0 bases for J; bases not matched to a gene: 3. CDR3 amino acids: CASSVAGDSSGNTIYF. The DNA for the CDR3 is TGTGCCAGCAGCGTAGCTGGGGACAGCTCTGGAAACACCATATATTTT.

The chain links TRBV7-2 to TRBJ2-7, with 8 nucleotides matching TRBD1. Per germline, CDR1 SGHTA and CDR2 FQGNSA. The V segment lost 3 bases and the J segment 4 bases; nucleotides outside the gene matches: 14. This CDR3 contains 17 residues. In nucleotides, the CDR3 is TGTGCCAGCAGCTTCTTTGGCCGAGGACAGGGCCAGTACGAGCAGTACTTC. Protein: CASSFFGRGQGQYEQYF.

This sequence joins TRBV7-2 and TRBJ2-3, with 7 bases aligning to TRBD2. The V gene end was trimmed by 7 bases and the J gene end by 6 bases; junction bases not matched to a gene: 10. Germline V gives CDR1 SGHTA, CDR2 FQGNSA. The CDR3 is 14 residues long. DNA of the CDR3: TGTGCCAGCACCCCGACTAGCTCTCAGGATACGCAGTATTTT. This codes for CASTPTSSQDTQYF. Full variable domain (rest looked up from reference TRBV7-2 and TRBJ2-3): GAGVSQSPSNKVTEKGKDVELRCDPISGHTALYWYRQSLGQGLEFLIYFQGNSAPDKSGLPSDRFSAERTGGSVSTLTIQRTQQEDSAVYLCASTPTSSQDTQYFGPGTRLTVL.

The rearrangement links TRBV30 to TRBJ1-5; no reliable D call. V was cut by 0 bases and J by 0 bases, with 6 bases left in between. The length of the CDR3 is 14 residues. Germline V gene sequence: CDR1 GTSNPN, CDR2 SVGIG (reference sequence). The CDR3 loop is CAWSVQFSNQPQHF. DNA for the CDR3: TGTGCCTGGAGTGTCCAGTTTAGCAATCAGCCCCAGCATTTT.

The chain links TRBV28 to TRBJ1-2; 7 positions match TRBD1. V shed 3 bases and J 1 base; nucleotides not matched to a gene: 11. This CDR3 contains 17 residues. Germline assignment: CDR1 MDHEN and CDR2 SYDVKM. The DNA of the CDR3 is TGTGCCAGCAGTTTGGGTAGACAGGGTGCTATTAACTATGGCTACACCTTC. This encodes CASSLGRQGAINYGYTF.